A selection of T cell receptor beta chains follows, all from one sample in a study of blood T cell repertoires in COVID-19. Profiling relied on immunoSEQ multiplex PCR, and the TCRdb table lists in-frame clones only, not all of them. Found here are some 300,000 clones, around nine tenths of them singletons; the top ten hold over 10%. Sequencing was done on a sample of peripheral blood. The receptor source for this set is a woman between 70 and 85 years old with COVID-19, enrolled during active disease. Each CDR3 is given with its conserved first and last residue. The D gene is left open where the match is weak. Only part of the rows carry a size: once, few, many, or a class if the clone is expanded.

D: TRBD1
V: TRBV4-3
size: few
J: TRBJ2-1
CDR3: CASSPETGYNEQFF
DNA: TGCGCCAGCAGCCCCGAGACAGGGTACAATGAGCAGTTCTTC

D: TRBD1
V: TRBV12-3/TRBV12-4
size: .
J: TRBJ1-1
CDR3: CASRRTGGGLAFF
DNA: TGTGCCAGCAGAAGGACAGGGGGCGGCTTAGCTTTCTTT

D: TRBD2
V: TRBV11-2
size: .
J: TRBJ2-7
CDR3: CASSLGRGSGEQYF
DNA: TGTGCCAGCAGCCTTGGGAGGGGCTCGGGGGAGCAGTACTTC

D: .
V: TRBV21-1
size: .
J: TRBJ2-3
CDR3: CASSTRSSGVDIGTDTQYF
DNA: TGTGCCAGCAGCACACGGTCCAGCGGGGTCGATATCGGCACAGATACGCAGTATTTT

D: TRBD1
V: TRBV18
size: .
J: TRBJ1-1
CDR3: CASSSSTGETEAFF
DNA: TGTGCCAGCTCATCATCGACAGGGGAGACTGAAGCTTTCTTT

D: TRBD2
V: TRBV10-3
size: .
J: TRBJ2-7
CDR3: CAISGGERGREQYF
DNA: TGTGCCATCAGCGGGGGGGAGCGGGGGAGAGAGCAGTACTTC

D: .
V: TRBV5-1
size: .
J: TRBJ2-3
CDR3: CASSLVGLTDTQYF
DNA: TGCGCCAGCAGCTTGGTTGGACTCACAGATACGCAGTATTTT

D: .
V: TRBV19
size: few
J: TRBJ1-5
CDR3: CASSGRVSNQPQHF
DNA: TGTGCCAGTAGTGGCAGGGTAAGCAATCAGCCCCAGCATTTT

D: TRBD2
V: TRBV19
size: .
J: TRBJ2-2
CDR3: CASKTRLAGGGGELFF
DNA: TGTGCCAGTAAGACACGCCTAGCGGGGGGCGGCGGGGAGCTGTTTTTT

D: .
V: TRBV5-1
size: .
J: TRBJ2-7
CDR3: CASSLALDTGAEQYF
DNA: TGCGCCAGCAGCTTGGCCTTGGACACCGGAGCGGAGCAGTACTTC

D: .
V: TRBV10-3
size: .
J: TRBJ2-5
CDR3: CAISGQGGEETQYF
DNA: TGTGCCATCAGTGGGCAAGGGGGAGAAGAGACCCAGTACTTC

D: .
V: TRBV6-1
size: .
J: TRBJ1-1
CDR3: CASSEQGRAEAFF
DNA: TGTGCCAGCAGTGAACAGGGGAGGGCTGAAGCTTTCTTT

D: .
V: TRBV6-5
size: .
J: TRBJ1-2
CDR3: CASSYSSHARGYTF
DNA: TGTGCCAGCAGTTACTCGTCGCATGCCAGGGGCTACACCTTC

D: TRBD1
V: TRBV12-3/TRBV12-4
size: .
J: TRBJ1-5
CDR3: CASRKDRDQPQHF
DNA: TGTGCCAGCAGAAAAGACAGGGATCAGCCCCAGCATTTT

D: TRBD1
V: TRBV7-2
size: .
J: TRBJ2-7
CDR3: CASRPHPTGGYEQYF
DNA: TGTGCCAGCAGGCCACACCCGACAGGGGGCTACGAGCAGTACTTC

D: .
V: TRBV24-1
size: .
J: TRBJ2-2
CDR3: CATNGGPMTGELFF
DNA: TGTGCCACCAACGGCGGCCCGATGACTGGGGAGCTGTTTTTT

D: TRBD2
V: TRBV29-1
size: .
J: TRBJ2-3
CDR3: CSVPGGSTDTQYF
DNA: TGCAGCGTGCCGGGGGGGAGCACAGATACGCAGTATTTT

D: .
V: TRBV5-4
size: .
J: TRBJ2-3
CDR3: CASSPRTVSTDTQYF
DNA: TGTGCCAGCAGCCCCCGGACAGTGAGCACAGATACGCAGTATTTT

D: .
V: TRBV24-1
size: .
J: TRBJ1-1
CDR3: CATVGQNTEAFF
DNA: TGTGCCACAGTGGGGCAGAACACTGAAGCTTTCTTT

D: .
V: TRBV21-1
size: .
J: TRBJ1-3
CDR3: CASSKEGTVTGNTIYF
DNA: TGTGCCAGCAGCAAAGAAGGGACAGTTACTGGAAACACCATATATTTT

D: .
V: TRBV19
size: .
J: TRBJ2-3
CDR3: CASSIGGARGKDTQYF
DNA: TGTGCCAGTAGTATCGGTGGGGCACGGGGGAAAGATACGCAGTATTTT

D: .
V: TRBV4-2
size: .
J: TRBJ2-4
CDR3: CASSPREGGDIQYF
DNA: TGTGCCAGCAGCCCCAGAGAAGGGGGGGACATTCAGTACTTC

D: TRBD1
V: TRBV24-1
size: .
J: TRBJ2-1
CDR3: CATSDRDRVFGEQFF
DNA: TGTGCCACCAGTGATAGGGACAGGGTGTTCGGTGAGCAGTTCTTC

D: .
V: TRBV5-1
size: .
J: TRBJ2-1
CDR3: CASSLVLGSNEQFF
DNA: TGCGCCAGCAGCTTGGTTTTGGGCTCCAATGAGCAGTTCTTC

D: .
V: TRBV4-1
size: .
J: TRBJ1-1
CDR3: CASSQGSEWRAGTEAFF
DNA: TGCGCCAGCAGCCAAGGTTCGGAGTGGAGGGCGGGGACTGAAGCTTTCTTT

D: .
V: TRBV19
size: .
J: TRBJ1-5
CDR3: CASSIDAGNQPQHF
DNA: TGTGCCAGTAGTATAGATGCGGGAAATCAGCCCCAGCATTTT

D: TRBD1
V: TRBV7-2
size: .
J: TRBJ1-2
CDR3: CASSPREDRVRYTF
DNA: TGTGCCAGCAGCCCCCGGGAAGACAGGGTCCGCTACACCTTC

D: TRBD1
V: TRBV18
size: .
J: TRBJ1-5
CDR3: CASSPGGQGSTQPQHF
DNA: TGTGCCAGCTCACCGGGGGGACAGGGGAGCACTCAGCCCCAGCATTTT

D: .
V: TRBV7-2
size: .
J: TRBJ1-1
CDR3: CASSLRGVQGGSEAFF
DNA: TGTGCCAGCAGCTTAAGAGGAGTACAGGGCGGGTCTGAAGCTTTCTTT

D: TRBD1
V: TRBV6-5
size: .
J: TRBJ1-2
CDR3: CASTQGQGTYGYTF
DNA: TGTGCCAGCACCCAAGGACAGGGGACCTATGGCTACACCTTC

D: TRBD2
V: TRBV5-1
size: .
J: TRBJ2-3
CDR3: CASSWGTSGGTDTQYF
DNA: TGCGCCAGCAGCTGGGGAACTAGCGGGGGCACAGATACGCAGTATTTT

D: .
V: TRBV21-1
size: .
J: TRBJ1-1
CDR3: CASSKVGTINTEAFF
DNA: TGTGCCAGCAGCAAAGTGGGGACAATCAACACTGAAGCTTTCTTT

D: .
V: TRBV6-5
size: .
J: TRBJ1-1
CDR3: CASQTGAFTEAFF
DNA: TGTGCCAGTCAGACAGGTGCTTTCACTGAAGCTTTCTTT

D: .
V: TRBV6-5
size: .
J: TRBJ2-7
CDR3: CASSRDNRYEQYF
DNA: TGTGCCAGCAGTCGGGACAATCGCTACGAGCAGTACTTC

D: TRBD2
V: TRBV7-2
size: .
J: TRBJ2-1
CDR3: CASSLAASGGARNEQFF
DNA: TGTGCCAGCAGCTTAGCGGCTAGCGGGGGGGCGAGGAATGAGCAGTTCTTC

D: TRBD1
V: TRBV28
size: .
J: TRBJ1-6
CDR3: CASRLPGQGYSPLHF
DNA: TGTGCCAGCAGGCTTCCGGGACAGGGTTACTCACCCCTCCACTTT

D: TRBD1
V: TRBV5-6
size: .
J: TRBJ1-2
CDR3: CASSLKGAPPNYGYTF
DNA: TGTGCCAGCAGCTTGAAGGGGGCTCCCCCTAACTATGGCTACACCTTC

D: .
V: TRBV5-4
size: .
J: TRBJ1-4
CDR3: CASSLDAGKKEKLFF
DNA: TGTGCCAGCAGCTTGGACGCAGGAAAAAAGGAAAAACTGTTTTTT

D: .
V: TRBV12-3/TRBV12-4
size: .
J: TRBJ1-2
CDR3: CASSLGGGGSYTF
DNA: TGTGCCAGCAGTTTAGGGGGTGGGGGCTCCTACACCTTC

D: .
V: TRBV27
size: .
J: TRBJ2-3
CDR3: CASSPTGRTDTQYF
DNA: TGTGCCAGCAGTCCGACAGGGAGGACAGATACGCAGTATTTT

D: TRBD2
V: TRBV5-8
size: .
J: TRBJ2-5
CDR3: CASSYVRGGLETQYF
DNA: TGTGCCAGCAGCTACGTCCGGGGGGGCTTAGAGACCCAGTACTTC

D: TRBD1
V: TRBV5-1
size: .
J: TRBJ2-5
CDR3: CASSLIGTAQETQYF
DNA: TGCGCCAGCAGCTTGATAGGGACAGCCCAAGAGACCCAGTACTTC

D: .
V: TRBV9
size: .
J: TRBJ1-1
CDR3: CASSEGGTDTEAFF
DNA: TGTGCCAGCAGCGAGGGGGGGACGGACACTGAAGCTTTCTTT

D: TRBD2
V: TRBV6-2/TRBV6-3
size: once
J: TRBJ2-5
CDR3: CASSKPGLAGDPQETQYF
DNA: TGTGCCAGCAGCAAACCGGGACTAGCGGGGGATCCACAAGAGACCCAGTACTTC

D: .
V: TRBV6-5
size: .
J: TRBJ1-3
CDR3: CASSPSASGNTIYF
DNA: TGTGCCAGCAGCCCGAGCGCGTCTGGAAACACCATATATTTT

D: TRBD1
V: TRBV30
size: .
J: TRBJ1-2
CDR3: CAWSVPGTGIGYGYTF
DNA: TGTGCCTGGAGTGTACCCGGGACAGGGATTGGGTATGGCTACACCTTC

D: .
V: TRBV27
size: .
J: TRBJ1-2
CDR3: CASSSQPQGNYGYTF
DNA: TGTGCCAGCAGTTCCCAACCCCAGGGGAACTATGGCTACACCTTC

D: .
V: TRBV7-2
size: .
J: TRBJ1-5
CDR3: CASSPRQNQPQHF
DNA: TGTGCCAGCAGTCCCCGACAAAATCAGCCCCAGCATTTT